The rows below give T cell receptor beta chains drawn from one sample of a study of control samples from healthy donors and cancer patients. The assay was immunoSEQ multiplex PCR, and TCRdb's table has in-frame clones only and misses some. Of tens of thousands of clones listed, around 93% are singletons. Sample: PBMCs. These receptors were obtained from a middle-aged woman with head and neck cancer. The CDR3 runs from the conserved cysteine through the conserved F or W. Each record gives: J gene, D gene, clone size, V gene, CDR3 DNA, CDR3 protein. A D gene is named only where the DNA matches it firmly. Some rows have no size entry. The others give once, few or many, or a class for an expanded clone.

TRBJ1-3	.	.	TRBV5-5	TGTGCCAGCAGCCCTCTCACCTCTCTCCTGGGAAACACCATATATTTT	CASSPLTSLLGNTIYF
TRBJ2-7	TRBD2	.	TRBV5-1	TGCGCCAGCAGCTTGGGGGTTTCCGCTAGCGGGGGCCACGAGCAGTACTTC	CASSLGVSASGGHEQYF
TRBJ1-3	.	once	TRBV5-8	TGTGCCAGCAGCTTGGGCCTTCGAAACACCATATATTTT	CASSLGLRNTIYF
TRBJ2-7	TRBD2	.	TRBV3-1/TRBV3-2	TGTGCCAGCGCTCGGGGGGAGGGGTCCTACGAGCAGTACTTC	CASARGEGSYEQYF
TRBJ2-3	TRBD2	.	TRBV30	TGTGCCTGGAGTGTATTCCCTAAGACGGGACTAGCTCCGGATACGCAGTATTTT	CAWSVFPKTGLAPDTQYF
TRBJ1-6	TRBD1	.	TRBV2	TGTGCCAGCAGGGACGGACAGGGCGATTCACCCCTCCACTTT	CASRDGQGDSPLHF
TRBJ1-4	.	.	TRBV5-6	TGTGCCAGCAGCTTGAGGCCTAATGAAAAACTGTTTTTT	CASSLRPNEKLFF
TRBJ2-1	.	.	TRBV9	TGTGCCAGCAGCGTAGATGGGGGACCCTACAATGAGCAGTTCTTC	CASSVDGGPYNEQFF
TRBJ1-1	.	.	TRBV10-3	TGTGCCATCAGTGAGTCGACTGGGGGGGAGAACACTGAAGCTTTCTTT	CAISESTGGENTEAFF
TRBJ1-5	.	few	TRBV21-1	TGTGCCAGCAGCACTGTCGGACAGGGCCTTCATCAGCCCCAGCATTTT	CASSTVGQGLHQPQHF
TRBJ1-5	.	.	TRBV6-5	TGTGCCAGCAAATCGAGGGCGGGCAATCAGCCCCAGCATTTT	CASKSRAGNQPQHF
TRBJ1-1	.	.	TRBV2	TGTGCCAGCTCGGGACACCCGAACGATAACACTGAAGCTTTCTTT	CASSGHPNDNTEAFF
TRBJ1-6	TRBD1	.	TRBV18	TGTGCCAGCTCACCAAGGGACAGATTTAATTCACCCCTCCACTTT	CASSPRDRFNSPLHF
TRBJ2-1	TRBD2	.	TRBV5-1	TGCGCCAGCAGCTTGCCCCCGGGACTAGCGTCCAGCTCCTACAATGAGCAGTTCTTC	CASSLPPGLASSSYNEQFF
TRBJ1-6	TRBD1	.	TRBV12-3/TRBV12-4	TGTGCCAGCAGGCCTACGACAGGGCTGGGGATCCACTTT	CASRPTTGLGIHF
TRBJ1-2	.	.	TRBV7-9	TGTGCCAGCAGCTTAGCACCAGGGCACTATGGCTACACCTTC	CASSLAPGHYGYTF
TRBJ2-1	.	.	TRBV5-1	TGCGCCAGCAGCTCAGGGGGGGGACAGGTCCCGTTCTTC	CASSSGGGQVPFF
TRBJ1-1	TRBD1	.	TRBV27	TGTGCCAGCAGTTTATTCCTAGGGACAGGGTCGCATCGCGCCTTGAATTTCCCTGAAGCTTTCTTT	CASSLFLGTGSHRALNFPEAFF
TRBJ1-1	.	.	TRBV6-5	TGTGCCAGCAGTTACGAAGGCGGGAACACTGAAGCTTTCTTT	CASSYEGGNTEAFF
TRBJ1-1	.	.	TRBV7-9	TGTGCCAGCAGCTTAGAGGGACCAGGGCGGACTGAAGCTTTCTTT	CASSLEGPGRTEAFF
TRBJ1-6	.	.	TRBV28	TGTGCCAGCAGTCTCATCGGGAGCTCCTATAATTCACCCCTCCACTTT	CASSLIGSSYNSPLHF
TRBJ2-5	TRBD2	.	TRBV5-8	TGTGCCAGCAGCTTGGCTAGCGGGGGAGGCGAGACCCAGTACTTC	CASSLASGGGETQYF
TRBJ2-6	.	.	TRBV29-1	TGCAGCGTTGTTTCCAGCTCTGGGGCCAACGTCCTGACTTTC	CSVVSSSGANVLTF
TRBJ1-1	TRBD1	.	TRBV9	TGTGCCAGCAGCAGCCGGGACAGGGGGAACACTGAAGCTTTCTTT	CASSSRDRGNTEAFF
TRBJ2-7	.	.	TRBV2	TGTGCCAGCAGTGAAGGGACAGTTTACGAGCAGTACTTC	CASSEGTVYEQYF
TRBJ1-1	.	.	TRBV12-3/TRBV12-4	TGTGCCAGCAGTTTCCGGCAGGCCACTGAAGCTTTCTTT	CASSFRQATEAFF
TRBJ1-1	.	.	TRBV19	TGTGCCAGTAGGATAGGAAGAGGGCAGATGAACACTGAAGCTTTCTTT	CASRIGRGQMNTEAFF
TRBJ2-5	TRBD1	.	TRBV2	TGTGCCAGCAGCGGACAGGGCCGGGAGACCCAGTACTTC	CASSGQGRETQYF
TRBJ2-4	.	.	TRBV25-1	TGTGCCAGCAGTGAATCCGGGGGCGGCTTGAACATTCAGTACTTC	CASSESGGGLNIQYF
TRBJ1-1	.	.	TRBV7-9	TGTGCCAGCAGCTTAAGGGAGAGTAGCACTGAAGCTTTCTTT	CASSLRESSTEAFF
TRBJ2-1	TRBD2	.	TRBV5-1	TGCGCCAGCAGCCGGACTAGCGGATACAATGAGCAGTTCTTC	CASSRTSGYNEQFF
TRBJ2-2	.	.	TRBV2	TGTGCCAGCAGTGAAGAGACCACCGGGGAGCTGTTTTTT	CASSEETTGELFF
TRBJ1-1	.	.	TRBV28	TGTGCCAGCAGTTATGCCCCGGAATCCATGAACACTGAAGCTTTCTTT	CASSYAPESMNTEAFF
TRBJ1-4	.	.	TRBV5-1	TGCGCCAGCAGCTCCGGGTCGTCCACTGAAAAACTGTTTTTT	CASSSGSSTEKLFF
TRBJ2-5	TRBD1	.	TRBV27	TGTGCCAGCAGATCGAGTACAGGGGGCCAAGAGACCCAGTACTTC	CASRSSTGGQETQYF
TRBJ2-7	.	.	TRBV3-1/TRBV3-2	TGTGCCAGCAGCCAGGAGCACGCCCCCACAATCTACGAGCAGTACTTC	CASSQEHAPTIYEQYF
TRBJ2-3	TRBD1	.	TRBV29-1	TGCAGCGTTGAATTATTGACAGGGGGCCCACTCACAGATACGCAGTATTTT	CSVELLTGGPLTDTQYF
TRBJ2-5	.	.	TRBV30	TGTGCCTGGAGTCGGGCAGACCAAGAGACCCAGTACTTC	CAWSRADQETQYF
TRBJ2-2	.	.	TRBV7-3	TGTGCCAGCAGCTTAGAAGGACGCACCGGGGAGCTGTTTTTT	CASSLEGRTGELFF
TRBJ1-6	.	.	TRBV2	TGTGCCAGCAGTGCGGAGGATAATTCACCCCTCCACTTT	CASSAEDNSPLHF
TRBJ2-7	.	.	TRBV7-9	TGTGCCAGCAGCCCTCCCCGGTCAGCGGGCGTTCACTACGAGCAGTACTTC	CASSPPRSAGVHYEQYF
TRBJ2-3	.	.	TRBV5-1	TGCGCCAGCAGCTTGGCCGGGGAGACAGATACGCAGTATTTT	CASSLAGETDTQYF
TRBJ2-7	.	.	TRBV11-3	TGTGCCAGCAGCTTAGCGGGCCCCTCTCACGAGCAGTACTTC	CASSLAGPSHEQYF